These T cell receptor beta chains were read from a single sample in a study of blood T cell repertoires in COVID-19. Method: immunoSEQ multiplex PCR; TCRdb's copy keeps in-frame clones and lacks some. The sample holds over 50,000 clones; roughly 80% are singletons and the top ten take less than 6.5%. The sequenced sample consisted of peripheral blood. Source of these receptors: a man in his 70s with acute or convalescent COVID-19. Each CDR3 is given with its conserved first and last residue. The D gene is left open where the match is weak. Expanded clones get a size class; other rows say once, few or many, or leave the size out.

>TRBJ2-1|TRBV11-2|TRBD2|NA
CASSPVAGTTYNEQFF
TGTGCCAGCAGCCCAGTAGCGGGGACCACCTACAATGAGCAGTTCTTC
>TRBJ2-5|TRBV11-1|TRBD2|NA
CASSFRPSGEETQYF
TGTGCCAGCAGCTTCCGTCCTAGCGGGGAAGAGACCCAGTACTTC
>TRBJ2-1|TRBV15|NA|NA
CATSRDGQFFYNEQFF
TGTGCCACCAGCAGAGACGGACAGTTTTTCTACAATGAGCAGTTCTTC
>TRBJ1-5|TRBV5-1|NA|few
CASSLGQNQPQHF
TGCGCCAGCAGCTTGGGACAGAATCAGCCCCAGCATTTT
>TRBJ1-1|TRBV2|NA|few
CASLRAGNTEAFF
TGTGCCAGCTTACGGGCGGGGAACACTGAAGCTTTCTTT
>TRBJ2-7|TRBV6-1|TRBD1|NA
CASSVSDRGSPYEQYF
TGTGCCAGCAGTGTCTCTGACAGGGGGTCCCCCTACGAGCAGTACTTC
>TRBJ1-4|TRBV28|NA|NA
CASSLWGGSNEKLFF
TGTGCCAGCAGTTTATGGGGGGGGAGTAATGAAAAACTGTTTTTT
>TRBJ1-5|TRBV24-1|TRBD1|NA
CTTSDLTGTGFSNQPQHF
TGTACCACCAGTGATTTGACCGGGACAGGGTTCTCCAATCAGCCCCAGCATTTT
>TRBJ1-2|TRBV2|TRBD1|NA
CASSEAGTGSGYGYTF
TGTGCCAGCAGTGAAGCCGGGACAGGGAGCGGCTATGGCTACACCTTC
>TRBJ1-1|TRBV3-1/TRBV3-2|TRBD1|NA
CASSRTPGTGWMGTEAFF
TGTGCCAGCAGCCGAACCCCCGGGACAGGGTGGATGGGGACTGAAGCTTTCTTT
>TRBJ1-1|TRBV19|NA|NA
CASRPGGGTNTEAFF
TGTGCCAGTAGGCCCGGGGGAGGGACGAACACTGAAGCTTTCTTT
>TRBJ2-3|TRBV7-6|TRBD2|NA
CASSLRIAGVLTDTQYF
TGTGCCAGCAGCTTACGGATCGCGGGGGTACTGACAGATACGCAGTATTTT
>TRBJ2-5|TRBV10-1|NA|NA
CASIDGGMKETQYF
TGCGCCAGCATTGATGGGGGGATGAAAGAGACCCAGTACTTC
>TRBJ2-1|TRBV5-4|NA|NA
CASSLDSHNEQFF
TGTGCCAGCAGCCTGGACAGCCACAATGAGCAGTTCTTC
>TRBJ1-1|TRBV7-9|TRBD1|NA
CASSSGTGAPTEAFF
TGTGCCAGCAGCTCCGGGACAGGGGCACCCACTGAAGCTTTCTTT
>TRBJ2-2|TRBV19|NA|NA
CASSINTPNTGELFF
TGTGCCAGTAGTATCAACACCCCGAACACCGGGGAGCTGTTTTTT
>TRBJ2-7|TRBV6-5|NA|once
CASSYWSGAEQYF
TGTGCCAGCAGTTACTGGTCCGGTGCCGAGCAGTACTTC
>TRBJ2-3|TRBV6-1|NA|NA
CASSERDWPGTDTQYF
TGTGCCAGCAGTGAACGCGATTGGCCGGGGACAGATACGCAGTATTTT
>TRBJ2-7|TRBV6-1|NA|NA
CASSERGYEQYF
TGTGCCAGCAGTGAGCGGGGCTACGAGCAGTACTTC
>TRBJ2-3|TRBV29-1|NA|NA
CSVVSGSTDTQYF
TGCAGCGTAGTTAGCGGAAGCACAGATACGCAGTATTTT
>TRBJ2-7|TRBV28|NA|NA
CASPRGDEQYF
TGTGCCAGTCCCAGGGGGGACGAGCAGTACTTC
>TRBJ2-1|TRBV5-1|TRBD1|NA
CASSLPTGQPRYNEQFF
TGCGCCAGCAGCTTACCTACGGGACAGCCCCGTTACAATGAGCAGTTCTTC
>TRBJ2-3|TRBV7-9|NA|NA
CASSLAVQSTDTQYF
TGTGCCAGCAGCTTAGCGGTACAGAGCACAGATACGCAGTATTTT
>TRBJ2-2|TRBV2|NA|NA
CASTRVLNTGELFF
TGTGCCAGCACTCGAGTCTTGAACACCGGGGAGCTGTTTTTT
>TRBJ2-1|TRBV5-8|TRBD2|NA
CASSSGTSGVGEQFF
TGTGCCAGCAGCTCTGGGACTAGCGGGGTAGGGGAGCAGTTCTTC
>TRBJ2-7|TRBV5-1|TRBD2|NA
CASSLGTVVAGDEQYF
TGCGCCAGCAGCTTGGGGACTGTGGTAGCGGGGGACGAGCAGTACTTC
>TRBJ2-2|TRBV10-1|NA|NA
CASKGQLNTGELFF
TGCGCCAGCAAAGGACAGCTTAACACCGGGGAGCTGTTTTTT
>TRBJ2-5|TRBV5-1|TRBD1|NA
CASSPGTGGGETQYF
TGCGCCAGCAGCCCAGGGACAGGGGGCGGAGAGACCCAGTACTTC
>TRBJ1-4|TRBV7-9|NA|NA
CASSVPGRANEKLFF
TGTGCCAGCAGCGTTCCAGGGCGCGCTAATGAAAAACTGTTTTTT
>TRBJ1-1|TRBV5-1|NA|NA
CASSLGGANTEAFF
TGCGCCAGCAGCTTGGGAGGAGCAAACACTGAAGCTTTCTTT
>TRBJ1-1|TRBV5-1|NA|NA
CASSLVAGLGNTEAFF
TGCGCCAGCAGCTTGGTGGCGGGTCTTGGGAACACTGAAGCTTTCTTT
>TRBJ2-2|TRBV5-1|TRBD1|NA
CASSLLGQGAGELFF
TGCGCCAGCAGCCTTCTGGGGCAGGGGGCCGGGGAGCTGTTTTTT